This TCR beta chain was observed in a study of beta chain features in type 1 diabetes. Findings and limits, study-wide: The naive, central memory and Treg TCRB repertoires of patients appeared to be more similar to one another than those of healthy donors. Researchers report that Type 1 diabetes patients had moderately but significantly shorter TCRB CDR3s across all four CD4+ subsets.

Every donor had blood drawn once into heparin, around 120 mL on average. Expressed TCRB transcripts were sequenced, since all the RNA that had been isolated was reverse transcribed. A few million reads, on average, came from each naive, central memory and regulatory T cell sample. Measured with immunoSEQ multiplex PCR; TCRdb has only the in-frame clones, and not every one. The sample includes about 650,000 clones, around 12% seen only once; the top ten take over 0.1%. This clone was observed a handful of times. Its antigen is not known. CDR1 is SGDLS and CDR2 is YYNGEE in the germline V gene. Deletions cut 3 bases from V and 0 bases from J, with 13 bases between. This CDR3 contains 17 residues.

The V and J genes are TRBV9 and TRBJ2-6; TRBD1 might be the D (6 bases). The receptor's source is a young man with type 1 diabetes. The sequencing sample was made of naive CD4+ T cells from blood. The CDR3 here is CASSEQGLNSGANVLTF. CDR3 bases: TGTGCCAGCAGCGAACAGGGCTTAAACTCTGGGGCCAACGTCCTGACTTTC.